This T cell receptor (beta chain) was sequenced for a study of T cell responses to AZD1222 COVID-19 vaccine (dated by TCRdb to about 2021). Background for the entire study: TCR sequencing covered over 230 trial participants: 200 to 220 given two doses of AZD1222 and about 26 given two doses of MenACWY control vaccine. Trial participants were enrolled by age into 18-55, 56-69 and 70-plus year subgroups, with about 150, 28 and 57 TCR-sequenced participants respectively.

The CDR3 regions of human TCRbeta chains were subjected to immunosequencing. The authors' analysis ran thus. TCRs in the repertoires were matched against a reference library of SARS-CoV-2-specific TCRs that had been generated with the MIRA antigen-specificity platform. Breadth meant the fraction of unique TCRs that were SARS-CoV-2-associated, whereas depth meant the fraction of total T cells that were SARS-CoV-2-associated. Using the MIRA data, every spike-specific TCR was mapped to the spike region that the TCR reacted to and assigned to either a CD4 or a CD8 class. Log10-transformed breadth and depth values were compared by one-way ANOVA with Sidak's multiple comparisons tests. TCRdb's version of the immuneACCESS table is confined to in-frame rearrangements and falls short of the full clone set. An unresolved V gene accounts for under half of the shortfall where checked; the remainder is of unknown origin. The D gene and trimming were derived from the DNA, and the V and J assignments and clone size from that table. For this sample there are 150,000 to 200,000 clones; around 91% appear just once. The ten most abundant clones make up approximately 6.3% of the sample.

In light of the paper, this sample's time point label describes: about 28 days (+/-7) after the second vaccine dose. AZD1222 recipients given second doses at about 4 weeks or at about 12 weeks were pooled, since spike-specific TCR depth and breadth were not found to differ between the two schedules. Vaccinee samples came from UK trials COV001 and COV002, including a single-blind randomized controlled phase 2/3 trial of AZD1222 (ChAdOx1 nCoV-19) in healthy adults. For TCRbeta chain sequencing, PBMC samples were collected from trial participants at day 0 and at day 28 after the second dose. As regards this clone: Its binding antigen is unknown. Base qualities are not provided; no much larger clone lies one nucleotide away.

Points the paper makes about the study in general: No day 14 peak-response samples were available, so repertoires were characterized only after the peak T cell response. Spike-specific TCR breadth and depth rose significantly after two AZD1222 doses compared with day 0 and with MenACWY recipients. Most participants were white British and females outnumbered males, and the authors suggested that clonal diversity may have been underestimated. CD4 TCRs associated with the vaccine covered the entire spike protein, and the dominant responses were in regions 160-218 and 743-854. The 56-69-year group was small, and its depth increase did not reach significance, likely because of low power. Conclusions about previously exposed vaccinees are limited, since just a handful of AZD1222 recipients were seropositive for SARS-CoV-2 at baseline. Reportedly, close to half of the unique spike-specific TCRs recognized epitopes lying outside the regions that are mutated in the B.1.351 and B.1.1.7 variants.

The sequence came from an adult who received the AZD1222 COVID-19 vaccine. Here the sequenced sample was peripheral blood, taken 28 days after the second AZD1222 dose.

The sequenced DNA is TGCGCCAGCAGTTCAACTTACGAGCAGTACTTC. It translates as CASSSTYEQYF. In this chain, TRBV10-1 is recombined with TRBJ2-7, with the D gene uncertain. Trimming at the junction amounts to 5 bases on V and 4 bases on J, and the germline ends lie 6 bases apart. Per the germline V gene (reference sequence), WNHNN is the CDR1 and SYGVQD is the CDR2. Reading from cysteine to phenylalanine, the CDR3 counts 11 amino acids. Of all the DNA, just the CDR3 is kept, 33 bases in frame from base 1.